This T cell receptor beta chain was identified during a study of blood T cell repertoires in COVID-19 (dated by TCRdb to 2018 to 2020). Regarding the complete study: Samples covering the acute and convalescent phases of COVID-19 were provided by collaborators in the United States, Italy and Spain. The material from the prospective study consisted of cDNA or gDNA derived from T cells, B-cell-depleted T cells, or PBMCs. Subjects who had been exposed to COVID-19, were actively infected with it, or had recovered from it provided the deeply sampled blood TCRbeta repertoires that made up the dataset. The repertoires were released in a freely available public database intended as a resource for research on the immune response to SARS-CoV-2. The samples were drawn from two sources: the first 160 participants of the ongoing ImmuneRACE study, and 1,000 to 1,500 subjects contributed by 6 global collaborators. A de-identified subject ID, COVID-19 status, age in years and sex were almost always included in the sample metadata. HLA class I and class II types, where available, came from metadata supplied by the sample provider rather than from assay-based typing. On the study overall, not on this receptor specifically: The quantity of clinical and demographic metadata differed by source and by participant and was supplied without curation.

The immunoSEQ Assay, a bias-controlled multiplex PCR, was used to amplify TCRbeta CDR3 regions from genomic DNA. Regarding the original processing steps: Within the assay, amplification of reference gene primers was used to estimate how many nucleated cells each sample contained. Sequence reads were collapsed and filtered to measure the absolute abundance of every unique TCRbeta CDR3 rearrangement. For each sample, productive Simpson clonality was calculated as the square root of Simpson's diversity index over productive rearrangements. TCRdb limited this immuneACCESS table to in-frame rearrangements with V and J called. A share of clones is missing; checked studies link under half to unresolved V genes, and the rest is unexplained. V, J and clone size derive from that table, while D and trimming were established from the DNA sequence. This sample comprises 50,000 or so clones, almost 90% of them detected only once. The ten top clones hold around an eighth of the sample.

The collaborating institutions used their own protocols to collect whole blood in K2EDTA tubes. For TCRbeta analysis, collaborators shipped samples in one of three forms: frozen whole blood, isolated PBMCs, or DNA extracted from either of those sample types. The germline V gene encodes CDR1 LGHDT and CDR2 YNNKEL (reference sequence). The CDR3 starts with the cysteine, ends with the phenylalanine, and has 18 residues. Just CDR3 DNA is preserved here, 54 bases in frame from base 1. Trimming removed 0 bases from V and 0 bases from J, leaving 15 bases between the germline ends. A note on this clone: Its antigen is still unknown. Qualities for individual bases were not recorded, and no much larger clone is one base off.

In this chain, TRBV3-1 (or the pseudogene TRBV3-2) is recombined with TRBJ2-4; TRBD1 is possibly the D segment (5 matching bases). The receptor was derived from a man in his 60s with active COVID-19. The sequencing sample was made of peripheral blood. The sequenced DNA is TGTGCCAGCAGCCAAGATCTTGGGGCAGCTATAGCCAAAAACATTCAGTACTTC. Its product reads: CASSQDLGAAIAKNIQYF.